This entry lists 4 T cell receptor beta chains sequenced from one sample in a study of cytomegalovirus exposure and HLA in healthy donors. 13 Jbeta primers and 60 Vbeta primers were used for the PCR. Measured with immunoSEQ multiplex PCR; TCRdb has only the in-frame clones, and not every one. The table has about 180,000 clones, 77% seen once. Sequencing used PBMCs. These receptors were taken from a woman aged 55-69 years in good health and CMV-seropositive.

The J gene is TRBJ2-1, the V gene TRBV6-6; a weak D match, TRBD2 (5 bases). CDR1 is MNHNY, CDR2 SVGAGI, per germline (reference sequence). This CDR3 is built from 11 residues. V was pared by 5 bases and J by 12 bases, with 11 bases between. In DNA form, the CDR3 reads TGTGCCAGCAGTGAACTAGTCGTGCAGTTCTTC. Encoded protein: CASSELVVQFF.

Notes on this clone: The same CDR3 is also encoded by other DNA sequences in this sample. The chain couples TRBV5-1 to TRBJ1-2, with 12 bases matching TRBD1. CDR3 size: 16 residues. Trimming removed 3 bases from V and 8 bases from J; junction bases left unmatched: 11. CDR1 is SGHRS and CDR2 is YFSETQ in the germline V gene. CDR3 residues: CASSSRGQGAYSGYTF. The CDR3 DNA reads TGCGCCAGCAGCTCGAGGGGACAGGGGGCGTATAGCGGCTACACCTTC.

V gene TRBV19 combines with J gene TRBJ1-5; D gene unclear. CDR3 length: 15 residues. Germline V CDR1 and CDR2: LNHDA, SQIVND (reference sequence). The V gene lost 6 bases and the J gene lost 2 bases, with 14 bases spanning the gap. In nucleotides, the CDR3 is TGTGCCAGTAGGTTGTTCGTGGGAGGCAATCAGCCCCAGCATTTT. It is translated as CASRLFVGGNQPQHF.

V usage is TRBV7-9 and J usage is TRBJ1-2, with D possibly TRBD1 on 5 matching bases. V lost 5 bases, J lost 4 bases, and 11 bases lay in between. The CDR3 sequence is 13 residues long. CDR1 and CDR2 from the germline V gene are SEHNR and FQNEAQ (reference sequence). CDR3 amino acids: CASSQGRAYGYTF. The CDR3, as DNA: TGTGCCAGCAGCCAAGGCAGGGCCTATGGCTACACCTTC.